The 25 T cell receptor beta chains below were found in one sample sequenced in a study of identical twins. MiXCR, run by TCRdb on the 5' RACE reads, gives a single entry per CDR3 protein. The table shows some 460,000 distinct CDR3 sequences, with 11% to 15% occurring only once. These data were also reused for a study on yellow fever vaccine responses in identical twins.

The source material was CD4+ T cells sorted from blood. The receptor set was obtained from a young woman in good health.

There are many counts of this clonotype. The chain uses TRBV7-9 and TRBJ2-7; 11 bases map to TRBD2. The germline V gene has CDR1 SEHNR and CDR2 FQNEAQ (reference sequence). This CDR3 has 19 amino acids. The V segment lost 3 bases and the J segment 1 base; nucleotides outside the gene matches: 14. CDR3 residues: CASSFGPWTSGPGSYEQYF. The CDR3 coding sequence is TGTGCCAGCAGCTTCGGACCCTGGACTAGCGGGCCGGGATCCTACGAGCAGTACTTC. Full variable domain (remainder filled in from reference TRBV7-9 and TRBJ2-7): DTGVSQNPRHKITKRGQNVTFRCDPISEHNRLYWYRQTLGQGPEFLTYFQNEAQLEKSRLLSDRFSAERPKGSFSTLEIQRTEQGDSAMYLCASSFGPWTSGPGSYEQYFGPGTRLTVT.

The chain uses TRBV2 and TRBJ2-5, with no clear D. CDR1 and CDR2 from the germline V gene are SNHLY and FYNNEI. Trimming took 4 bases from V and 4 from J, leaving 10 bases between them. The CDR3 consists of 13 residues. The CDR3 coding sequence is TGTGCCAGCAGTGTTTTGGCTCCAGAGACCCAGTACTTC. It is translated as CASSVLAPETQYF.

This clonotype showed up just a few times. The chain couples TRBV4-1 to TRBJ2-5; 13 nucleotides align to TRBD2. This CDR3 contains 16 residues. Germline V gene sequence: CDR1 MGHRA, CDR2 YSYEKL. V lost 5 bases and J lost 4; bases outside the gene matches: 7. The CDR3 DNA reads TGCGCCAGCAGCGCTAGACTAGCGGGGGGTCTAGAGACCCAGTACTTC. As protein: CASSARLAGGLETQYF.

A few counts support this clonotype. V and J are TRBV4-3 and TRBJ2-2; 9 nucleotides align to TRBD1. CDR3 length equals 16 residues. Germline CDR1 is LGHNA and CDR2 is YSLEER. V was pared by 2 bases and J by 4 bases, with 5 bases of the junction left unmatched. CDR3 DNA: TGCGCCAGCAGCCAAAGGACAGGGGTCTCCACCGGGGAGCTGTTTTTT. Translation: CASSQRTGVSTGELFF.

This clonotype was seen a handful of times. This chain connects TRBV10-3 to TRBJ1-2; D is possibly TRBD1 (5 bases). Trimming stripped 0 bases from V and 2 bases from J, with 10 bases between. The CDR3 is 15 amino acids. CDR1 is ENHRY and CDR2 is SYGVKD in the germline V gene. In DNA, the CDR3 is TGTGCCATCAGTGAGTCGGGGCGGAGCAACTATGGCTACACCTTC. Translation gives CAISESGRSNYGYTF.

This clonotype was seen many times. The chain couples TRBV5-5 to TRBJ1-1, with D uncertain. Between the trimmed V and J ends, which lost 0 bases and 7 bases, there was a span of 16 bases. The CDR3 runs to 15 residues. CDR1 is SGHKS and CDR2 is YYEKEE in the germline V gene (reference sequence). This CDR3 is CASSLAPSNLNEAFF. The CDR3 nucleotides read TGTGCCAGCAGCTTGGCACCCTCCAACTTAAATGAAGCTTTCTTT. The complete variable domain, with remaining parts taken from reference TRBV5-5 and TRBJ1-1, reads DAGVTQSPTHLIKTRGQQVTLRCSPISGHKSVSWYQQVLGQGPQFIFQYYEKEERGRGNFPDRFSARQFPNYSSELNVNALLLGDSALYLCASSLAPSNLNEAFFGQGTRLTVV.

This clonotype was seen more than once but under ten times. The chain carries TRBV27 and TRBJ2-7, with 9 bases aligning to TRBD1. Germline CDR1 is MNHEY and CDR2 is SMNVEV (reference sequence). This CDR3 region has 12 residues. Trimming at V came to 1 base and at J to 9 bases, leaving 1 base not matched to a gene. The CDR3 protein is CASSLWGQGQYF. CDR3 sequence (DNA): TGTGCCAGCAGTTTATGGGGACAGGGGCAGTACTTC.

This chain joins TRBV2 and TRBJ2-5, with 8 nucleotides matching TRBD1. V was pared by 5 bases and J by 2 bases, with 10 bases of the junction left unmatched. Germline V CDR1 and CDR2: SNHLY, FYNNEI. There are 16 residues in the CDR3. CDR3 residues: CASSREGTGKQETQYF. As DNA, the CDR3 is TGTGCCAGCAGTCGTGAGGGGACAGGCAAGCAAGAGACCCAGTACTTC.

The rearrangement joins TRBV6-5 to TRBJ2-3; D is tentatively TRBD1 or TRBD2 (6 bases each). The V end was cut by 4 bases, the J end by 7 bases, with 21 bases between. The germline CDR1 and CDR2 sequences are MNHEY and SVGAGI. The CDR3 consists of 16 residues. The CDR3, as DNA: TGTGCCAGCAGTTTCACGGAGGGGGAAGGTGGGAATACGCAGTATTTT. Protein product: CASSFTEGEGGNTQYF.

This chain links TRBV4-2 with TRBJ2-7; D might be TRBD2 (5 bases). Trimming shortened V by 1 base and J by 0 bases, and 10 bases separated the two germline ends. Germline lookup yields CDR1 LGHNA and CDR2 YNFKEQ. The CDR3 runs to 15 residues. CDR3 in DNA: TGTGCCAGCAGCCAAGGGACTCACTCCTCCTACGAGCAGTACTTC. Residues: CASSQGTHSSYEQYF.

This chain uses TRBV20-1 with TRBJ2-5; a possible D gene is TRBD1 (6 bases). In germline, CDR1 is DFQATT, CDR2 SNEGSKA (reference sequence). This CDR3 comprises 12 residues. Deletions cut 7 bases from V and 5 bases from J, with 14 bases between. CDR3 in amino acids: CSGTQGTETQYF. For the CDR3, the DNA is TGCAGTGGTACGCAGGGGACGGAGACCCAGTACTTC.

This clonotype was observed a few times. The V and J genes are TRBV6-5 and TRBJ2-1, with D tentatively TRBD2 (6 bases). Germline V lookup: CDR1 MNHEY, CDR2 SVGAGI. V shed 2 bases and J shed 7 bases, with 15 bases lying between them. This CDR3 is built from 15 residues. CDR3 region: CASSYGGTDLNEQFF. As DNA, the CDR3 is TGTGCCAGCAGTTACGGGGGGACGGATTTAAATGAGCAGTTCTTC.

This clonotype was detected a few times. The chain uses TRBV20-1 and TRBJ2-1; D not resolved. The CDR3 runs to 12 residues. Per the germline V gene, CDR1 is DFQATT and CDR2 is SNEGSKA (reference sequence). V was cut by 5 bases and J by 9 bases, with 14 bases left in between. The CDR3 sequence is CSAGSGKSEQFF. In DNA form, the CDR3 reads TGCAGTGCTGGATCTGGGAAAAGTGAGCAGTTCTTC.

The chain is built from TRBV4-1 and TRBJ2-2; no definite D call. CDR1 and CDR2 from the germline V gene are MGHRA and YSYEKL. The germline V and J ends were trimmed by 0 bases and 5 bases, with 13 bases remaining between them. The CDR3 sequence is 16 residues long. CDR3 nucleotides: TGCGCCAGCAGCCAAGACGGGTCCGTAAGAACCGGGGAGCTGTTTTTT. The encoded protein is CASSQDGSVRTGELFF.

The genes are TRBV6-5 and TRBJ2-7; TRBD2 aligns across 11 bases. Trimming removed 4 bases from V and 5 bases from J; junction bases left unmatched: 4. CDR3 length equals 14 residues. Germline V gives CDR1 MNHEY, CDR2 SVGAGI. In nucleotides, the CDR3 is TGTGCCAGCAGTTTAGCGGGAGGGGGAGACGAGCAGTACTTC. It specifies CASSLAGGGDEQYF.

This rearrangement joins TRBV5-1 to TRBJ2-6; D is ambiguous. The germline V gene encodes CDR1 SGHRS and CDR2 YFSETQ. V lost 4 bases to trimming and J lost 0 bases, with 8 bases between them. The CDR3 totals 15 residues. CDR3 amino acids: CASSRTSSGANVLTF. CDR3 in DNA: TGCGCCAGCAGCCGTACGAGCTCTGGGGCCAACGTCCTGACTTTC.

This chain links TRBV7-2 with TRBJ2-1; 12 bases match TRBD1. This CDR3 is built from 16 residues. Trimming cost V 2 bases and J 7 bases; bases outside gene matches: 6. The germline CDR1 and CDR2 sequences are SGHTA and FQGNSA. The CDR3 spells CASSLLGTGGWNEQFF. In nucleotides, the CDR3 is TGTGCCAGCAGCTTATTGGGGACAGGGGGCTGGAATGAGCAGTTCTTC.

The J gene is TRBJ2-7, the V gene TRBV20-1; 8 nucleotides align to TRBD2. The germline V gene encodes CDR1 DFQATT and CDR2 SNEGSKA (reference sequence). The V segment lost 5 bases and the J segment 3 bases; nucleotides outside the gene matches: 9. This CDR3 has 14 amino acids. The CDR3 nucleotides read TGCAGTGCTGCGAGCGGGAGTGTAATCTACGAGCAGTACTTC. Translated, it gives CSAASGSVIYEQYF.

Only a few counts were recorded for this clonotype. The chain is built from TRBV7-9 and TRBJ2-5; perhaps TRBD1 as D (5 bases). Germline V gene lookup returns CDR1 SEHNR and CDR2 FQNEAQ (reference sequence). The CDR3 has 14 amino acids. The V and J ends lost 4 bases and 5 bases respectively, with 14 bases between them. The CDR3 region has the DNA TGTGCCAGCAGCTACAGGACGGATAGGGAGACCCAGTACTTC. As protein: CASSYRTDRETQYF.

The chain employs TRBV12-2 and TRBJ2-1; the table's D call, TRBD2, was not checked against the DNA. TRBV12-2 constitutes a pseudogene. The CDR3 runs to 18 residues. The CDR3 region is CASRLAGTSGGLYNEQFF. In DNA, the CDR3 is TGTGCAAGTCGCTTAGCGGGGACTAGCGGGGGCCTCTACAATGAGCAGTTCTTC.

The table lists this clonotype with a few counts. CDR3 bases: TGTGCCATCAGTGAGTCAGGCAGGGTGGAGTTCTTC. This gives the protein CAISESGRVEFF. V gene TRBV10-3 combines with J gene TRBJ2-1, with D perhaps TRBD1 (5 bases). Germline CDR1 and CDR2: ENHRY and SYGVKD. This CDR3 region has 12 residues. V gave up 0 bases and J gave up 14 bases, with 11 bases separating them.

This clonotype has just one count. The chain carries TRBV3-1 and TRBJ2-3; 13 bases are shared with TRBD2. The J segment lost 8 bases and the V segment lost 4 bases, leaving 12 bases of the junction unmatched. From germline, CDR1 is LGHDT and CDR2 YNNKEL (reference sequence). The CDR3 runs to 17 residues. DNA of the CDR3: TGTGCCAGCAGCCTATTTACTAGCGGGGGGGCCGTCGGTACGCAGTATTTT. It translates to CASSLFTSGGAVGTQYF.

This clonotype was counted at least ten times. The rearrangement links TRBV11-3 to TRBJ2-1, with 15 nucleotides matching TRBD2. The CDR3 is 15 amino acids. CDR1 SGHNT and CDR2 YENEEA come from the germline V gene. J gave up 7 bases and V 3 bases, and 1 base lay outside the gene matches. The CDR3 sequence: CASSFGTSGRNEQFF. CDR3 nucleotide sequence: TGTGCCAGCAGCTTCGGGACTAGCGGGAGGAATGAGCAGTTCTTC. The variable domain in full, with the rest retrieved from reference TRBV11-3 and TRBJ2-1, is EAGVVQSPRYKIIEKKQPVAFWCNPISGHNTLYWYLQNLGQGPELLIRYENEEAVDDSQLPKDRFSAERLKGVDSTLKIQPAELGDSAVYLCASSFGTSGRNEQFFGPGTRLTVL.

With regard to this clonotype: An end of the junction does not agree with germline; a read error may underlie this. The rearrangement uses TRBV20-1 and TRBJ2-1; maybe TRBD2 (6 bases). Germline loops: CDR1 DFQATT, CDR2 SNEGSKA (reference sequence). This CDR3 is 14 amino acids long. The CDR3 protein is CSADRLVNSNGQFF. The CDR3 DNA reads TGCAGTGCTGATCGACTAGTAAATTCCAATGGGCAGTTCTTC.

The chain links TRBV7-2 to TRBJ1-6; TRBD1 agrees at 8 bases. Germline values: CDR1 SGHTA, CDR2 FQGNSA. The CDR3 extends over 12 amino acids. V shed 3 bases and J 13 bases; nucleotides not matched to a gene: 2. In DNA form, the CDR3 reads TGTGCCAGCAGCTTCCGACAGGGGCCCCTCCACTTT. Its translation is CASSFRQGPLHF.